These 32 T cell receptor beta chains share one sample of origin, sequenced in a study of shared clonotypes between healthy human individuals. Using immunoSEQ multiplex PCR, the repertoire was profiled, and TCRdb retains in-frame clones only, with some absent. The data show 2 million to 3 million clones, with approximately 94% seen just once and 0.36% held by the top ten. Specimen: naive CD4+ T cells from PBMCs. As to subset: CD45RA+ positively selected. The receptors originated from a man aged 18 to 30 in good health. Some clones in this sample may be carry-over from other donors' samples.

In nucleotides, the CDR3 is TGTGCCAGCAGTTTGGGAGGACTAGCGGGAGGTGAGCAGTTCTTC. Residues: CASSLGGLAGGEQFF. The V gene is TRBV28, the J gene TRBJ2-1; 14 bases agree with TRBD2. CDR1 is MDHEN and CDR2 is SYDVKM in the germline V gene. Trimming cost V 3 bases and J 9 bases; bases outside gene matches: 4. The CDR3 totals 15 residues. Looking up the rest from reference TRBV28 and TRBJ2-1 gives the full variable domain: DVKVTQSSRYLVKRTGEKVFLECVQDMDHENMFWYRQDPGLGLRLIYFSYDVKMKEKGDIPEGYSVSREKKERFSLILESASTNQTSMYLCASSLGGLAGGEQFFGPGTRLTVL.

V gene TRBV7-9 combines with J gene TRBJ2-3, with 8 bases matching TRBD1. Germline values: CDR1 SEHNR, CDR2 FQNEAQ (reference sequence). V dropped 3 bases and J dropped 2; count of bases not matched to a gene: 4. This CDR3 spans 15 amino acids. CDR3 DNA sequence: TGTGCCAGCAGCTTGAACAGGGGGGCCACAGATACGCAGTATTTT. Protein sequence: CASSLNRGATDTQYF.

V and J are TRBV7-9 and TRBJ1-2; tentative D call: TRBD1 (5 bases). The CDR3 extends over 14 amino acids. Trimming took 5 bases from V and 4 from J, leaving 14 bases between them. Germline values: CDR1 SEHNR, CDR2 FQNEAQ (reference sequence). The CDR3 loop is CASSRSGTSYGYTF. The DNA for the CDR3 is TGTGCCAGCAGCCGTTCGGGGACGAGCTATGGCTACACCTTC.

The chain joins TRBV19 to TRBJ1-4; tentative D call: TRBD1 (5 bases). V shed 3 bases and J shed 3 bases, with 11 bases lying between them. The CDR3 loop spans 15 amino acids. Germline V lookup: CDR1 LNHDA, CDR2 SQIVND (reference sequence). CDR3: CASSIPDRANEKLFF. CDR3 DNA: TGTGCCAGTAGTATTCCCGACAGAGCTAATGAAAAACTGTTTTTT.

V usage is TRBV28 and J usage is TRBJ1-2; weak D call: TRBD1 (5 bases). The V end was cut by 4 bases, the J end by 4 bases, with 16 bases between. This CDR3 spans 15 amino acids. CDR1 and CDR2 from the germline V gene are MDHEN and SYDVKM. CDR3 nucleotide sequence: TGTGCCAGCAGTTCCCTGGGGGAGGCGAGCTATGGCTACACCTTC. This translates into CASSSLGEASYGYTF.

The chain has TRBV7-9 and TRBJ2-7, with 10 bases matching TRBD2. Germline trimming cut 4 bases from V and 2 bases from J; bases unmatched to any gene: 14. The CDR3 is 18 amino acids. The germline V gene encodes CDR1 SEHNR and CDR2 FQNEAQ (reference sequence). CDR3 protein: CASSYPPRPSGSTYEQYF. The CDR3 coding sequence is TGTGCCAGCAGCTACCCCCCCCGTCCTAGCGGGAGCACCTACGAGCAGTACTTC.

CDR3 protein: CASSPGRLAGRGEQFF. The CDR3, as DNA: TGTGCCAGCAGCCCTGGCCGGCTAGCGGGCCGGGGTGAGCAGTTCTTC. This chain connects TRBV5-4 to TRBJ2-1; 8 bases match TRBD2. V shed 4 bases and J 9 bases; nucleotides not matched to a gene: 15. Germline V lookup: CDR1 SGHNT, CDR2 YYREEE (reference sequence). The CDR3 is made up of 16 amino acids.

The rearrangement uses TRBV9 and TRBJ2-3; the match to TRBD2 covers 11 bases. Germline V gene data show CDR1 as SGDLS and CDR2 as YYNGEE. The V gene end was trimmed by 0 bases and the J gene end by 4 bases; junction bases not matched to a gene: 7. The CDR3 consists of 17 residues. In DNA form, the CDR3 reads TGTGCCAGCAGCGTAGCTGTGGGACTAGCGGTATCAGATACGCAGTATTTT. Translated: CASSVAVGLAVSDTQYF.

The chain couples TRBV5-1 to TRBJ1-2; TRBD1 matches at 8 bases. The germline CDR1 and CDR2 sequences are SGHRS and YFSETQ. Trimming cost V 3 bases and J 0 bases; bases outside gene matches: 4. The CDR3 extends over 15 amino acids. The CDR3 sequence is CASSSGDRTNYGYTF. The CDR3 DNA is TGCGCCAGCAGCTCGGGGGACAGGACTAACTATGGCTACACCTTC.

The V call is TRBV28, the J call TRBJ1-5; no definite D call. Germline CDR1 and CDR2: MDHEN and SYDVKM. Trimming left V 2 bases short and J 6 bases short, with 17 bases between. This CDR3 region has 16 residues. CDR3 region: CASSLQYSVGIQPQHF. The CDR3 DNA is TGTGCCAGCAGTTTACAGTATTCGGTGGGGATTCAGCCCCAGCATTTT.

The genes are TRBV18 and TRBJ2-1; D not resolved. The CDR3 is made up of 15 amino acids. Trimming left V 0 bases short and J 7 bases short, with 13 bases between. Germline V CDR1 and CDR2: KGHSH, LQKENI. The CDR3 region is CASSPPSLSGNEQFF. CDR3 DNA sequence: TGTGCCAGCTCACCACCGTCGCTTTCCGGAAATGAGCAGTTCTTC.

The chain links TRBV7-3 to TRBJ2-7; D perhaps matches TRBD2 (6 bases). This CDR3 is 15 amino acids long. V dropped 6 bases and J dropped 3 bases, with 18 bases sitting between them. The V gene's germline CDR1 is SGHTA and CDR2 FQGTGA. CDR3 DNA: TGTGCCAGCAGTCTTTTCGGGACTCCCGACTACGAGCAGTACTTC. This gives the protein CASSLFGTPDYEQYF.

V is TRBV5-1 and J is TRBJ1-5; D uncertain. V was trimmed by 4 bases and J by 4 bases, leaving 15 bases between them. CDR1 is SGHRS, CDR2 YFSETQ, per germline. This CDR3 spans 15 amino acids. The CDR3, as DNA: TGCGCCAGCAGCCTTTCTGACGGACCAAATCAGCCCCAGCATTTT. Amino acids: CASSLSDGPNQPQHF.

The genes are TRBV28 and TRBJ1-2; possibly TRBD1 for D (5 bases). Looked up from germline, CDR1 is MDHEN and CDR2 is SYDVKM. This CDR3 is built from 14 residues. Trimming removed 4 bases at V and 2 bases at J, with 11 bases between. This CDR3 reads CASSSRGKNYGYTF. DNA of the CDR3: TGTGCCAGCAGTTCGAGGGGAAAGAACTATGGCTACACCTTC.

V is TRBV7-7 and J is TRBJ2-1; 7 bases fit TRBD2. Germline CDR1 reads SSHAT; CDR2 reads FNYEAQ (reference sequence). Unmatched junction bases numbered 1, after V lost 1 base and J lost 7 bases. CDR3 length: 13 amino acids. CDR3 in amino acids: CASSLGLANEQFF. Written as DNA, the CDR3 is TGTGCCAGCAGCTTAGGACTAGCAAATGAGCAGTTCTTC.

The V gene is TRBV5-1, the J gene TRBJ1-1; D call uncertain. CDR1 is SGHRS and CDR2 is YFSETQ in the germline V gene. The germline V and J ends were trimmed by 1 base and 0 bases, with 4 bases remaining between them. This CDR3 is 13 amino acids long. CDR3 loop: CASSLYLNTEAFF. CDR3 DNA sequence: TGCGCCAGCAGCTTGTACCTGAACACTGAAGCTTTCTTT.

The J gene is TRBJ2-3, the V gene TRBV10-3; D not certain. CDR3 size: 14 residues. In germline, CDR1 is ENHRY, CDR2 SYGVKD. Trimming pared 4 bases from V and 4 bases from J, leaving 12 bases between. DNA of the CDR3: TGTGCCATCAGTGCTAGTGGTTCCGCAGATACGCAGTATTTT. It specifies CAISASGSADTQYF.

J is TRBJ2-5 and V is TRBV28, with 9 bases lining up with TRBD2. The germline gives CDR1 MDHEN, CDR2 SYDVKM. This CDR3 has 17 residues. V shed 6 bases, J shed 5 bases, and the junction held 16 bases outside the gene matches. CDR3 loop: CASSDHSGRAQVETQYF. DNA for the CDR3: TGTGCCAGCAGCGATCATAGCGGGAGAGCCCAGGTCGAGACCCAGTACTTC.

The V gene is TRBV27, the J gene TRBJ2-1, with TRBD2 matching over 7 bases. In germline, CDR1 is MNHEY, CDR2 SMNVEV (reference sequence). The CDR3 extends over 15 amino acids. With V trimmed by 2 bases and J by 7 bases, 8 bases remained unmatched. CDR3 protein: CASSLTREKINEQFF. Written as DNA, the CDR3 is TGTGCCAGCAGTTTAACGCGGGAGAAGATAAATGAGCAGTTCTTC.

This clone was seen only a few times. The chain is built from TRBV18 and TRBJ1-5; D perhaps matches TRBD1 (6 bases). Germline values: CDR1 KGHSH, CDR2 LQKENI. The CDR3 contains 15 residues. The germline V and J ends were trimmed by 6 bases and 3 bases, with 15 bases remaining between them. CDR3 in amino acids: CASSSQGSDNQPQHF. The CDR3 nucleotides are TGTGCCAGCTCGTCACAGGGTTCGGACAATCAGCCCCAGCATTTT. The full variable domain, in which reference TRBV18 and TRBJ1-5 provide the parts outside the CDR3, is NAGVMQNPRHLVRRRGQEARLRCSPMKGHSHVYWYRQLPEEGLKFMVYLQKENIIDESGMPKERFSAEFPKEGPSILRIQQVVRGDSAAYFCASSSQGSDNQPQHFGDGTRLSIL.

Notes on this clone: This sample includes further DNA sequences coding for the same CDR3. The chain has TRBV5-1 and TRBJ2-5; 7 nucleotides agree with TRBD1. J was trimmed by 5 bases and V by 2 bases; bases with no gene match: 6. The CDR3 loop spans 14 amino acids. Looked up from germline, CDR1 is SGHRS and CDR2 is YFSETQ. This CDR3 reads CASSLGQVEETQYF. The CDR3 bases are TGCGCCAGCAGCTTAGGACAGGTCGAGGAGACCCAGTACTTC.

The V and J genes are TRBV2 and TRBJ2-7; 8 positions agree with TRBD1. There are 14 residues in the CDR3. Germline CDR1 reads SNHLY; CDR2 reads FYNNEI. Trimming cost V 5 bases and J 3 bases; bases outside gene matches: 6. The CDR3 spells CASSLGQGIYEQYF. CDR3 DNA: TGTGCCAGCAGTTTAGGACAGGGCATCTACGAGCAGTACTTC.

The chain joins TRBV11-2 to TRBJ1-5, with D possibly matching TRBD1 (5 bases). Trimming took off 1 base at V and 2 bases at J, with 9 bases between the two ends. The germline gives CDR1 SGHAT, CDR2 FQNNGV. CDR3 size: 15 residues. CDR3 region: CASSLGRGGNQPQHF. The CDR3 DNA is TGTGCCAGCAGCTTAGGGCGGGGCGGCAATCAGCCCCAGCATTTT.

Concerning this clone: The same CDR3 can be traced to other DNA sequences in this sample. This chain uses TRBV5-1 with TRBJ2-5, with D perhaps assigned TRBD1 or TRBD2 (6 bases each). The CDR3 spans 14 residues. Germline CDR1 reads SGHRS; CDR2 reads YFSETQ. Trimming took 0 bases from V and 5 from J, leaving 11 bases between them. This chain's CDR3 is CASSLAGARETQYF. The CDR3 DNA follows: TGCGCCAGCAGCTTGGCGGGGGCGCGGGAGACCCAGTACTTC.

The chain uses TRBV2 and TRBJ2-7; a possible D gene is TRBD2 (6 bases). This CDR3 has 14 residues. CDR1 SNHLY and CDR2 FYNNEI come from the germline V gene. The V and J ends lost 4 bases and 4 bases respectively, with 14 bases between them. The CDR3 loop is CASSVGGRGYEQYF. The CDR3 nucleotides are TGTGCCAGCAGTGTTGGAGGGAGAGGGTACGAGCAGTACTTC.

Only one count was recorded for this clone. V usage is TRBV10-3 and J usage is TRBJ2-7; a weak D match, TRBD2 (6 bases). Trimming left V 0 bases short and J 0 bases short, with 15 bases between. CDR1 is ENHRY, CDR2 SYGVKD, per germline. The CDR3 is 17 residues long. DNA of the CDR3: TGTGCCATCAGTGAGTCGTTGGGCGCGGGGAGCTCCTACGAGCAGTACTTC. Translation gives CAISESLGAGSSYEQYF.

Concerning this clone: Other DNA variants within this sample encode the same CDR3. The V and J genes are TRBV20-1 and TRBJ2-1; D not certain. Germline V gene data show CDR1 as DFQATT and CDR2 as SNEGSKA (reference sequence). The V end lost 6 bases, the J end lost 6 bases, and 9 bases lay between the germline ends. The CDR3 is 11 amino acids. For the CDR3, the DNA is TGCAGTGCCTCGAGGACCAATGAGCAGTTCTTC. This codes for CSASRTNEQFF.

This clone was seen only a few times. The CDR3 spells CASSGRAEQFF. The CDR3, as DNA: TGTGCCAGCAGTGGGCGGGCTGAGCAGTTCTTC. The chain is built from TRBV27 and TRBJ2-1; D is perhaps TRBD2 (5 bases). Trimming shortened V by 5 bases and J by 9 bases, and 8 bases separated the two germline ends. The CDR3 consists of 11 residues. Germline lookup yields CDR1 MNHEY and CDR2 SMNVEV (reference sequence).

The chain carries TRBV5-1 and TRBJ1-2, with TRBD1 identical over 7 bases. This CDR3 is built from 14 residues. Germline-derived CDR1 and CDR2 are SGHRS and YFSETQ. Trimming at V came to 3 bases and at J to 8 bases, leaving 10 bases not matched to a gene. The CDR3 sequence: CASSWTAGGDGYTF. The CDR3 coding sequence is TGCGCCAGCAGCTGGACCGCAGGGGGTGACGGCTACACCTTC.

This chain connects TRBV5-4 to TRBJ1-2; D is perhaps TRBD1 (6 bases). Germline CDR1 SGHNT, CDR2 YYREEE (reference sequence). The V and J ends lost 4 bases and 6 bases respectively, with 22 bases between them. This CDR3 comprises 16 residues. In DNA form, the CDR3 reads TGTGCCAGCAGCCCCATAGGGGGGGGGCGCGGGGATGGCTACACCTTC. Translating it yields CASSPIGGGRGDGYTF.

With respect to this clone: Additional DNA sequences in this sample encode the identical CDR3. V is TRBV28 and J is TRBJ1-1; 7 nucleotides align to TRBD1. V lost 3 bases, J lost 2 bases, and 3 bases stayed unmatched. Germline V lookup: CDR1 MDHEN, CDR2 SYDVKM. The CDR3 sequence is 14 residues long. The DNA of the CDR3 is TGTGCCAGCAGTTTGGGGACAGCTAACACTGAAGCTTTCTTT. Translated, it gives CASSLGTANTEAFF.

The chain links TRBV5-8 to TRBJ1-4, with D perhaps matching TRBD1 (6 bases). The CDR3 runs to 14 residues. Germline V CDR1 and CDR2: SGHTS, YDEGEE. V was trimmed by 5 bases and J by 5 bases, leaving 13 bases between them. The CDR3 coding sequence is TGTGCCAGCAGGGTGGTCAGGGGAAATGAAAAACTGTTTTTT. Residues: CASRVVRGNEKLFF.